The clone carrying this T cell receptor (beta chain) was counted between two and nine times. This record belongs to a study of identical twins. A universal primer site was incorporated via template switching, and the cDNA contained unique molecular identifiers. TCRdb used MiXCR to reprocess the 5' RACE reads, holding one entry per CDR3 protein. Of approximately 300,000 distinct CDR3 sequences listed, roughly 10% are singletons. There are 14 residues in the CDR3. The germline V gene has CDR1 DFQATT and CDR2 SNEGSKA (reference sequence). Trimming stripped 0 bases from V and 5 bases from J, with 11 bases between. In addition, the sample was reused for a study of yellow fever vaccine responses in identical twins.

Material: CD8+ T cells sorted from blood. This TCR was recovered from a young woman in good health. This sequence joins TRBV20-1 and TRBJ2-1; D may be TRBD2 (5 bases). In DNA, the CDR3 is TGCAGTGCTAGAGATTTGGCTAGCAACAATGAGCAGTTCTTC. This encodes CSARDLASNNEQFF.